Below, 3 T cell receptor beta chains from the same sample are listed, as sequenced in a study of T cells after yellow fever vaccination. TCRdb re-derived calls from the 5' RACE reads in MiXCR, one entry per CDR3 protein. The repertoire consists of some 300,000 distinct CDR3 sequences, with 7.5% to 9% occurring once and the leading ten covering about 3.7%. Material: CD4+ T cells sorted from PBMCs, obtained 5 days after the yellow fever booster vaccination. These TCRs come from a man aged 18 to 30 who received the YFV17D yellow fever vaccine.

The rearrangement joins TRBV30 to TRBJ2-3; D might be TRBD2 (7 bases). V lost 3 bases and J 4 bases, leaving 14 bases between the germline ends. CDR3 size: 14 residues. Germline-derived CDR1 and CDR2 are GTSNPN and SVGIG (reference sequence). CDR3 protein: CAWRLGAGADTQYF. The CDR3 DNA follows: TGTGCCTGGAGATTGGGGGCGGGAGCAGATACGCAGTATTTT. The whole variable domain, filled in from reference TRBV30 and TRBJ2-3, reads SQTIHQWPATLVQPVGSPLSLECTVEGTSNPNLYWYRQAAGRGLQLLFYSVGIGQISSEVPQNLSASRPQDRQFILSSKKLLLSDSGFYLCAWRLGAGADTQYFGPGTRLTVL.

In this sample, this clonotype turned up a few times. CDR3 coding DNA: TGTGCCAGCAGTTGGGAAAGTCTCAATCAGCCCCAGCATTTT. This gives the protein CASSWESLNQPQHF. V and J are TRBV12-3 or TRBV12-4 and TRBJ1-5, with D unclear. The CDR3 is made up of 14 amino acids. V was trimmed by 4 bases and J by 3 bases, leaving 10 bases between them.

This clonotype was counted many times. The J gene is TRBJ2-2, the V gene TRBV7-7; D uncertain. The CDR3 has 13 amino acids. From germline, CDR1 is SSHAT and CDR2 FNYEAQ (reference sequence). The ends were cut back, 1 base at V and 6 bases at J, with 6 bases in the middle. Written as DNA, the CDR3 is TGTGCCAGCAGCTTAGTTCCCTCCGGGGAGCTGTTTTTT. Amino acids: CASSLVPSGELFF.